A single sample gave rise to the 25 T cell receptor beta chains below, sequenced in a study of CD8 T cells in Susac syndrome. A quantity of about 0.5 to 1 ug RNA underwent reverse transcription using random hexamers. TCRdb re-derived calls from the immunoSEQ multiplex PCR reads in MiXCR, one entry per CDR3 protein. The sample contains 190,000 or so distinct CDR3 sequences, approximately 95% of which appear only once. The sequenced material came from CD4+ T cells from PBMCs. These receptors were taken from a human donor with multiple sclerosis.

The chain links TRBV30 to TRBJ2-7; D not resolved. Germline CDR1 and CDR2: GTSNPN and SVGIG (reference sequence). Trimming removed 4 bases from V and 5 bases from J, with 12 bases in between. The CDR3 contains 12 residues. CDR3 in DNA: TGTGCCTGGATGGATTTTGGTGACGAGCAGTACTTC. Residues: CAWMDFGDEQYF.

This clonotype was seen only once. CDR3 nucleotides: TGTGCCAGCAGTGACAGGGCCTCCTACGAGCAGTACTTC. It codes for CASSDRASYEQYF. The V call is TRBV2, the J call TRBJ2-7; D may be TRBD1 (5 bases). This CDR3 contains 13 residues. Germline V gene lookup returns CDR1 SNHLY and CDR2 FYNNEI. V lost 3 bases and J lost 0, with 6 bases in between.

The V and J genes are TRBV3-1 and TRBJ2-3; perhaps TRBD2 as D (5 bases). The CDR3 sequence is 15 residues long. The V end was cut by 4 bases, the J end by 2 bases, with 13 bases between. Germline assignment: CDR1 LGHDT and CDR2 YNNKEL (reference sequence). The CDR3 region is CASSPLRANTDTQYF. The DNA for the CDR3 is TGTGCCAGCAGCCCCCTGAGGGCGAACACAGATACGCAGTATTTT.

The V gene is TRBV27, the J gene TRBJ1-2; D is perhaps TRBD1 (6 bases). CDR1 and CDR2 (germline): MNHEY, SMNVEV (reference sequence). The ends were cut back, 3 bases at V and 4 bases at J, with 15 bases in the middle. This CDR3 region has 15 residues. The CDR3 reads CASSFHRDRPYGYTF. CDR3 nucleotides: TGTGCCAGCAGTTTTCATCGAGACAGGCCCTATGGCTACACCTTC.

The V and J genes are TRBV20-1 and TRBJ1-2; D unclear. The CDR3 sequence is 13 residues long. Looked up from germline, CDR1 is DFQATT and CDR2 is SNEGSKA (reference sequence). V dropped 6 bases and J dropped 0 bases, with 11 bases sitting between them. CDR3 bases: TGCAGTGCCCCTGTTGAGACTAACTATGGCTACACCTTC. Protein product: CSAPVETNYGYTF.

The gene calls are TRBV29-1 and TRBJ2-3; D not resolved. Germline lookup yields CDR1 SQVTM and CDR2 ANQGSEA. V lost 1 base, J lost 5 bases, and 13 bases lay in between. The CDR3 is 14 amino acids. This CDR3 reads CSVEGRLIRDTQYF. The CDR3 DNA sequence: TGCAGCGTTGAAGGACGTTTAATTCGAGATACGCAGTATTTT.

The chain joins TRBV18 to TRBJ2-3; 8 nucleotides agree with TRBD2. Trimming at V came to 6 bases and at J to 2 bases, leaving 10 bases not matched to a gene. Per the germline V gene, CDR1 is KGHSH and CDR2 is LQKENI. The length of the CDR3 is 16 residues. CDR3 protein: CASSPLERGLTDTQYF. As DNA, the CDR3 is TGTGCCAGCTCGCCTCTTGAGCGGGGGCTCACAGATACGCAGTATTTT.

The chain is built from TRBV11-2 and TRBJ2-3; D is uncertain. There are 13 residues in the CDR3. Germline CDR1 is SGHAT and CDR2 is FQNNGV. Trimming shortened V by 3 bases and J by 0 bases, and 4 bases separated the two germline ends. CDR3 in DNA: TGTGCCAGCAGCTTCATTAGCACAGATACGCAGTATTTT. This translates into CASSFISTDTQYF.

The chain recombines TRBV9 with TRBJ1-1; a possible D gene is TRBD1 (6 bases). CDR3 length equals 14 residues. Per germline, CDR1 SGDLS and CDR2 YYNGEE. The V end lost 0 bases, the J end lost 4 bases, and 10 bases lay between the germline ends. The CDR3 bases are TGTGCCAGCAGCGTAGCGGGCAGGGGCACTGAAGCTTTCTTT. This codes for CASSVAGRGTEAFF.

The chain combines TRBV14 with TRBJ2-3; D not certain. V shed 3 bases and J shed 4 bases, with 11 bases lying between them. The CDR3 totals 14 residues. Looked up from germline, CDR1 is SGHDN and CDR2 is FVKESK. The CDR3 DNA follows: TGTGCCAGCAGCCATAATGTGAGCCCAGATACGCAGTATTTT. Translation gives CASSHNVSPDTQYF. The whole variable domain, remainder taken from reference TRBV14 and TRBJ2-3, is EAGVTQFPSHSVIEKGQTVTLRCDPISGHDNLYWYRRVMGKEIKFLLHFVKESKQDESGMPNNRFLAERTGGTYSTLKVQPAELEDSGVYFCASSHNVSPDTQYFGPGTRLTVL.

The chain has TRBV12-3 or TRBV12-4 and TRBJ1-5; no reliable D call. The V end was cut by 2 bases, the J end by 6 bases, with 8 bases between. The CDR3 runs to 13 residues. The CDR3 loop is CASSLQSAQPQHF. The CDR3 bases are TGTGCCAGCAGTTTACAGTCAGCTCAGCCCCAGCATTTT.

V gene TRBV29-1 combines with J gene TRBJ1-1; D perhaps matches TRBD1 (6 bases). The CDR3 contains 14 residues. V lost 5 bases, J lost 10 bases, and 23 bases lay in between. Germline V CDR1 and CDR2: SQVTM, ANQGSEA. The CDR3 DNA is TGCAGCGTTCAGGCACAAACCACGATAGGGGGAGCTTTCTTT. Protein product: CSVQAQTTIGGAFF.

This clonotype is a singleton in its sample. The CDR3 region is CASSSRQGSRETQYF. CDR3 bases: TGCGCCAGCAGCAGCCGACAGGGCTCGCGAGAGACCCAGTACTTC. The rearrangement uses TRBV4-1 and TRBJ2-5, with TRBD1 identical over 7 bases. The length of the CDR3 is 15 residues. Germline V lookup: CDR1 MGHRA, CDR2 YSYEKL. V gave up 5 bases and J gave up 4 bases; unmatched junction bases: 10.

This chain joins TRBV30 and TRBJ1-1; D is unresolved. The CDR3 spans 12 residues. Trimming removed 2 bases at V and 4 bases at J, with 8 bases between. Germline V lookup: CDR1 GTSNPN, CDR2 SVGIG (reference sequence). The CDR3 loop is CAWSPWGTEAFF. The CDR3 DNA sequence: TGTGCCTGGAGTCCTTGGGGCACTGAAGCTTTCTTT.

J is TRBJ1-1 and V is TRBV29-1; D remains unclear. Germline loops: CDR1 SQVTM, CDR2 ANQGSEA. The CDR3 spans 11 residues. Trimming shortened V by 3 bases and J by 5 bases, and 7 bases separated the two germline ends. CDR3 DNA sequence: TGCAGCGTTGATGCATTGACTGAAGCTTTCTTT. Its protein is CSVDALTEAFF.

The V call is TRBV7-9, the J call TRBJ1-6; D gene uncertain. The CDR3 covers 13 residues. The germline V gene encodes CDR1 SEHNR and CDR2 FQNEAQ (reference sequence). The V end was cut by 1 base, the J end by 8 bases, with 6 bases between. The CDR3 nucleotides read TGTGCCAGCAGCTTAGATGGGTATTCACCCCTCCACTTT. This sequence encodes CASSLDGYSPLHF.

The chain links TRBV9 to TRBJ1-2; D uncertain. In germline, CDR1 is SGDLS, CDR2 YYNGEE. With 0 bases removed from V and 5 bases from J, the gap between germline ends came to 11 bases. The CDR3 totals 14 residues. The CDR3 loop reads CASSVGAGRYGYTF. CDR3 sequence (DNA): TGTGCCAGCAGCGTAGGGGCAGGCCGGTATGGCTACACCTTC. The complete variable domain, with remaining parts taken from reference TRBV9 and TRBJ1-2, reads DSGVTQTPKHLITATGQRVTLRCSPRSGDLSVYWYQQSLDQGLQFLIQYYNGEERAKGNILERFSAQQFPDLHSELNLSSLELGDSALYFCASSVGAGRYGYTFGSGTRLTVV.

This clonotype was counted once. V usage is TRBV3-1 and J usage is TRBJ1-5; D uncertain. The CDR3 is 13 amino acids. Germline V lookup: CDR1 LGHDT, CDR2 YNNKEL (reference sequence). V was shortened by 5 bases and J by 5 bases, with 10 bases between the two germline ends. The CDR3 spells CASSSFGDQPQHF. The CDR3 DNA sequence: TGTGCCAGCAGCTCCTTCGGTGATCAGCCCCAGCATTTT.

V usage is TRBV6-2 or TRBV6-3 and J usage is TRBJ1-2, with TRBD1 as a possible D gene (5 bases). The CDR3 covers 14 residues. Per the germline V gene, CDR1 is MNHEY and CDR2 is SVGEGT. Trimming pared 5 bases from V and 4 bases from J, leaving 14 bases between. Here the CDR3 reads CASSRLRDPYGYTF. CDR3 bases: TGTGCCAGCAGTCGCCTCCGGGACCCCTATGGCTACACCTTC.

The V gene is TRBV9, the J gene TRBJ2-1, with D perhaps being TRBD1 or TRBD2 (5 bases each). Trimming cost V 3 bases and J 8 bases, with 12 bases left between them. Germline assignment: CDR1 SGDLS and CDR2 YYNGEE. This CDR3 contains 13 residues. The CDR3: CASSERGRDEQFF. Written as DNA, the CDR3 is TGTGCCAGCAGCGAGAGGGGCCGGGATGAGCAGTTCTTC.

The CDR3 loop reads CASSQQGVANYGYTF. CDR3 bases: TGTGCCAGCAGCCAACAGGGGGTAGCTAACTATGGCTACACCTTC. This sequence joins TRBV14 and TRBJ1-2; 7 nucleotides agree with TRBD1. CDR1 SGHDN and CDR2 FVKESK come from the germline V gene. V dropped 2 bases and J dropped 0; count of bases not matched to a gene: 3. The CDR3 consists of 15 residues.

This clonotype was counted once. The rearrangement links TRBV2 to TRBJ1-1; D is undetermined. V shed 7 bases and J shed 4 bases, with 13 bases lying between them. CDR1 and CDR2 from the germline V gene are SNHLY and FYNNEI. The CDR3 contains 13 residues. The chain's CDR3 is CASISTEGTEAFF. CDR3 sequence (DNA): TGTGCCAGCATATCGACCGAGGGCACTGAAGCTTTCTTT.

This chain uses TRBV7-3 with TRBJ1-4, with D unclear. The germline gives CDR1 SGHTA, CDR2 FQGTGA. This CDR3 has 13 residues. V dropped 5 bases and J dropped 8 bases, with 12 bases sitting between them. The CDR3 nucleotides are TGTGCCAGCAGCCCTCAGGTCAGGGAAAAACTGTTTTTT. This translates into CASSPQVREKLFF.

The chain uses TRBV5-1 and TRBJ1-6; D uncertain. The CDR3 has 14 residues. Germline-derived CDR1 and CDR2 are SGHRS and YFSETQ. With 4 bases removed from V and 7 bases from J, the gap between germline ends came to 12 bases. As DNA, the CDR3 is TGCGCCAGCAGCCGACTGGAGTCGAATTCACCCCTCCACTTT. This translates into CASSRLESNSPLHF.

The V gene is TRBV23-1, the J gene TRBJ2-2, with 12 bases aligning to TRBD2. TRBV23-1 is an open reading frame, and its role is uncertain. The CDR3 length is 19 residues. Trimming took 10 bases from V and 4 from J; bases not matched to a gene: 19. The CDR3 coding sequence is TGCGCCACTATAGATCCCGGGACTAGCGGGTCACGGGGCACCGGGGAGCTGTTTTTT. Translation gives CATIDPGTSGSRGTGELFF.